This entry lists 22 T cell receptor beta chains sequenced from one sample in a study of human T cells and chemical hapten exposure (dated by TCRdb to the early 2020s). The sample's time point, from its label and the paper: patch test 1, 2 weeks after DPC sensitization. The intended sense of this specimen's treatment or condition label: therapeutic diphenylcyclopropenone sensitization with weekly scalp DPC. Libraries were built with RACE. The reads were generated on a NextSeq 500. Through fastp at Q25 and MiXCR, TCRdb rebuilt clones from the public reads, retaining in-frame beta chains. All rows with the same CDR3 protein become a single entry with the most common DNA and genes. For this sample the table gives tens of thousands of distinct CDR3 sequences, of which about 10% were detected only once. Clones ranked in the top ten supply around 4.5% of the sample. The material was whole blood, obtained in connection with sensitization to the hapten diphenylcyclopropenone (DPC). These receptors came from a woman aged 45-60 years with alopecia areata. Some clones in this sample may be carry-over from other donors' samples.

This clonotype appeared a few times. The chain joins TRBV11-2 to TRBJ2-5; 7 bases agree with TRBD1. This CDR3 region has 14 residues. Unmatched junction bases numbered 4, after V lost 5 bases and J lost 1 base. CDR1 and CDR2 (germline): SGHAT, FQNNGV. The CDR3 reads CASSLGQPQETQYF. In DNA, the CDR3 is TGTGCCAGCAGCCTGGGACAGCCCCAAGAGACCCAGTACTTC. Based on the CDR3 plus reference TRBV11-2 and TRBJ2-5, the full variable domain is EAGVAQSPRYKIIEKRQSVAFWCNPISGHATLYWYQQILGQGPKLLIQFQNNGVVDDSQLPKDRFSAERLKGVDSTLKIQPAKLEDSAVYLCASSLGQPQETQYFGPGTRLLVL.

This clonotype was seen only a few times. The chain employs TRBV6-2 or TRBV6-3 and TRBJ2-7, with TRBD2 matching 9 bases. Germline CDR1 is MNHEY and CDR2 is SVGEGT. V dropped 4 bases and J dropped 1; count of bases not matched to a gene: 5. The CDR3 is made up of 15 amino acids. The CDR3 loop is CASSSPSGVSYEQYF. CDR3 sequence (DNA): TGTGCCAGCAGTTCCCCTAGCGGGGTTTCCTACGAGCAGTACTTC.

This clonotype was recorded many times. This chain joins TRBV7-9 and TRBJ1-5, with TRBD1 matching 9 bases. CDR1 and CDR2 from the germline V gene are SEHNR and FQNEAQ (reference sequence). The CDR3 loop spans 15 amino acids. Trimming took 5 bases from V and 6 from J; bases not matched to a gene: 8. CDR3 sequence (DNA): TGTGCCAGCAGCCGGGACAGGGAACCTTCTCAGCCCCAGCATTTT. This encodes CASSRDREPSQPQHF.

By proportion, this clonotype is large (0.1 to 1%). The chain links TRBV7-9 to TRBJ2-7; TRBD1 matches at 9 bases. V lost 6 bases to trimming and J lost 6 bases; unmatched junction nucleotides: 9. CDR1 and CDR2 (germline): SEHNR, FQNEAQ (reference sequence). The CDR3 spans 14 residues. The CDR3 loop is CASSPGTGKGEQYF. CDR3 sequence (DNA): TGTGCCAGCAGTCCCGGGACAGGGAAGGGCGAGCAGTACTTC.

This clonotype was seen ten or more times. The rearrangement joins TRBV27 to TRBJ1-6, with no clear D. V gave up 4 bases and J gave up 5 bases, with 12 bases separating them. Germline V gene sequence: CDR1 MNHEY, CDR2 SMNVEV (reference sequence). This CDR3 region has 15 residues. DNA of the CDR3: TGTGCCAGCAGTTATCGGACGGTTCATAATTCACCCCTCCACTTT. It codes for CASSYRTVHNSPLHF.

This clonotype was detected many times. The chain joins TRBV12-3 or TRBV12-4 to TRBJ2-3; no firm D call. CDR3 size: 12 residues. The V end was cut by 5 bases, the J end by 5 bases, with 8 bases between. CDR3 in amino acids: CASSRLIDTQYF. The CDR3 nucleotides are TGTGCCAGCAGTAGACTTATAGATACGCAGTATTTT.

The rearrangement uses TRBV7-6 and TRBJ2-3; unclear D gene. The CDR3 runs to 16 residues. V was clipped by 1 base and J by 0 bases, with 11 bases between them. Germline assignment: CDR1 SGHVS and CDR2 FNYEAQ. The CDR3 DNA reads TGTGCCAGCAGCTTAGAAGCCGAATTTAGCACAGATACGCAGTATTTT. Protein: CASSLEAEFSTDTQYF. Full variable domain (outside the CDR3, taken from reference TRBV7-6 and TRBJ2-3): GAGVSQSPRYKVTKRGQDVALRCDPISGHVSLYWYRQALGQGPEFLTYFNYEAQQDKSGLPNDRFSAERPEGSISTLTIQRTEQRDSAMYRCASSLEAEFSTDTQYFGPGTRLTVL.

In this sample, this clonotype turned up a few times. This rearrangement joins TRBV12-3 or TRBV12-4 to TRBJ2-7, with TRBD1 matching over 10 bases. Trimming cost V 6 bases and J 3 bases; bases outside gene matches: 5. The CDR3 consists of 14 residues. CDR3 sequence: CASRGQGFDYEQYF. CDR3 coding DNA: TGTGCCAGCAGGGGACAGGGGTTCGACTACGAGCAGTACTTC.

This clonotype was observed at least ten times. V usage is TRBV7-9 and J usage is TRBJ2-5; no definite D call. Germline lookup yields CDR1 SEHNR and CDR2 FQNEAQ (reference sequence). Trimming removed 4 bases from V and 0 bases from J, with 12 bases in between. CDR3 length equals 15 residues. The CDR3 coding sequence is TGTGCCAGCAGCTCCGCCGGGCAGCACCAAGAGACCCAGTACTTC. This gives the protein CASSSAGQHQETQYF.

A few counts support this clonotype. The chain recombines TRBV10-3 with TRBJ1-1, with 8 bases lining up with TRBD1. The CDR3 spans 13 residues. CDR1 is ENHRY, CDR2 SYGVKD, per germline. Trimming at V came to 8 bases and at J to 1 base, leaving 3 bases not matched to a gene. The CDR3 nucleotides read TGTGCCATCCAGGGGGCTCCGAACACTGAAGCTTTCTTT. This encodes CAIQGAPNTEAFF.

There are a few counts of this clonotype. The chain has TRBV7-7 and TRBJ2-1; the match to TRBD1 covers 7 bases. The germline CDR1 and CDR2 sequences are SSHAT and FNYEAQ (reference sequence). The length of the CDR3 is 15 residues. J gave up 7 bases and V 5 bases, and 11 bases lay outside the gene matches. This CDR3 is CASSPDRVSRNEQFF. The CDR3 DNA reads as TGTGCCAGCAGCCCAGACAGGGTGAGCAGAAATGAGCAGTTCTTC.

V is TRBV18 and J is TRBJ1-5; tentative D call: TRBD1 (5 bases). The CDR3 contains 15 residues. Germline loops: CDR1 KGHSH, CDR2 LQKENI. V lost 1 base to trimming and J lost 2 bases, with 9 bases between them. This CDR3 reads CASSPLGTGNQPQHF. The CDR3 DNA reads as TGTGCCAGCTCACCACTGGGGACGGGCAATCAGCCCCAGCATTTT.

The J gene is TRBJ1-4, the V gene TRBV9; TRBD1 might be the D (6 bases). The ends were cut back, 3 bases at V and 2 bases at J, with 8 bases in the middle. Germline V gives CDR1 SGDLS, CDR2 YYNGEE. This CDR3 contains 14 residues. CDR3 residues: CASSEQGTNEKLFF. The CDR3 coding sequence is TGTGCCAGCAGCGAACAGGGTACTAATGAAAAACTGTTTTTT.

This clonotype was counted a few times. V is TRBV19 and J is TRBJ2-1; weak D call: TRBD2 (5 bases). V gave up 5 bases and J gave up 9 bases, with 17 bases separating them. The CDR3 has 14 residues. Germline-derived CDR1 and CDR2 are LNHDA and SQIVND (reference sequence). The CDR3 is CASSPPNLASEQFF. CDR3 DNA sequence: TGTGCCAGTAGTCCCCCCAATCTAGCATCTGAGCAGTTCTTC.

This clonotype was recorded many times. The chain combines TRBV29-1 with TRBJ1-2, with unresolved D. With 3 bases removed from V and 8 bases from J, the gap between germline ends came to 13 bases. CDR3 size: 12 residues. Per germline, CDR1 SQVTM and CDR2 ANQGSEA. This CDR3 is CSVDGTPGGYTF. DNA of the CDR3: TGCAGCGTTGATGGCACCCCCGGGGGCTACACCTTC.

The table lists this clonotype with many counts. The V gene is TRBV11-3, the J gene TRBJ2-5; TRBD1 matches 7 bases. The CDR3 is 13 amino acids. Looked up from germline, CDR1 is SGHNT and CDR2 is YENEEA. V lost 4 bases and J lost 5; bases outside the gene matches: 4. CDR3 protein: CASSSGGPETQYF. The CDR3 nucleotides are TGTGCCAGCAGCTCAGGGGGTCCGGAGACCCAGTACTTC.

This clonotype occurred a few times. This chain joins TRBV4-2 and TRBJ1-5; 9 bases align to TRBD1. The germline V gene has CDR1 LGHNA and CDR2 YNFKEQ. CDR3 size: 15 residues. The V gene end was trimmed by 0 bases and the J gene end by 6 bases; junction bases not matched to a gene: 3. CDR3 coding DNA: TGTGCCAGCAGCCAAGACGGGACAGGGCGTCAGCCCCAGCATTTT. It yields the protein CASSQDGTGRQPQHF.

This clonotype was recorded a few times. The chain joins TRBV7-3 to TRBJ2-1, with 10 nucleotides matching TRBD2. The CDR3 sequence is 16 residues long. CDR1 is SGHTA and CDR2 is FQGTGA in the germline V gene. J lost 7 bases, V lost 1 base, and 7 bases had no gene match. CDR3 in amino acids: CASSLNPSGGRNEQFF. Here the CDR3 DNA reads TGTGCCAGCAGCTTAAACCCTAGCGGGGGTAGGAATGAGCAGTTCTTC.

There are many counts of this clonotype. The chain has TRBV5-4 and TRBJ1-4; D may be TRBD1 (6 bases). This CDR3 is 14 amino acids long. In germline, CDR1 is SGHNT, CDR2 YYREEE (reference sequence). Trimming took off 2 bases at V and 11 bases at J, with 16 bases between the two ends. This CDR3 reads CASSLHRVGGKLFF. CDR3 coding DNA: TGTGCCAGCAGCTTACACAGGGTCGGTGGGAAACTGTTTTTT.

The V and J genes are TRBV20-1 and TRBJ2-7; D may be TRBD1 or TRBD2 (5 bases each). V shed 2 bases and J shed 0 bases, with 8 bases lying between them. Germline V lookup: CDR1 DFQATT, CDR2 SNEGSKA (reference sequence). The CDR3 length is 13 residues. The CDR3 reads CSARPGSSYEQYF. In nucleotides, the CDR3 is TGCAGTGCTAGACCAGGGAGCTCCTACGAGCAGTACTTC.

A few counts support this clonotype. The chain combines TRBV2 with TRBJ2-7, with 8 bases aligning to TRBD1. CDR3 length: 15 residues. Per germline, CDR1 SNHLY and CDR2 FYNNEI. V lost 6 bases, J lost 3 bases, and 10 bases stayed unmatched. CDR3 bases: TGTGCCAGCAGCCCAGACAGGGGACGACGCTACGAGCAGTACTTC. It codes for CASSPDRGRRYEQYF.

The sample holds a few counts of this clonotype. The chain has TRBV18 and TRBJ2-1; TRBD2 agrees at 13 bases. Germline V gives CDR1 KGHSH, CDR2 LQKENI. CDR3 length: 15 amino acids. J gave up 7 bases and V 3 bases, and 3 bases lay outside the gene matches. CDR3 loop: CASSPRGLAGNEQFF. Here the CDR3 DNA reads TGTGCCAGCTCACCGAGGGGACTAGCGGGAAATGAGCAGTTCTTC.